This TCR beta chain is drawn from a study of beta chain features in type 1 diabetes. Overall study: Age, gender, cell numbers and subset yield matched between patients and controls. Study-level points and caveats: cDNA-based reads could over-represent cells with high TCR expression. Reduced insertions and increased deletions marked VDJ junctions in type 1 diabetes patients.

On this clone: Its antigen is unidentified.

The authors reverse transcribed all of the isolated RNA, so sequencing captured expressed TCRB transcripts. Method: immunoSEQ multiplex PCR; TCRdb's copy keeps in-frame clones and lacks some. The table lists 250,000 to 300,000 clones, 8% of them singletons. The receptor's source is a woman between 18 and 29 years old in good health. Sequenced material: central memory CD4+ T cells from blood.

The CDR3 reads CASSLEDRGLGETQYF. CDR3 sequence (DNA): TGTGCCAGCAGCTTAGAGGACAGGGGGCTGGGGGAGACCCAGTACTTC. This chain links TRBV7-2 with TRBJ2-5, with 11 bases that match TRBD1. V shed 1 base, J shed 5 bases, and the junction held 6 bases outside the gene matches. The germline gives CDR1 SGHTA, CDR2 FQGNSA. The CDR3 runs to 16 residues.